These 10 T cell receptor beta chains originate from one sample sequenced in a study of regulatory T cells in long-lasting Graves disease. Time point noted: newly diagnosed GD, antithyroid drugs for less than 3 months. Scientists built the TCR library using RNA that was extracted from PBMCs. CDR3-region Arm-PCR and iRepertoire HTBI primers produced the TCR beta libraries. One entry per CDR3 protein, called by TCRdb with MiXCR from the multiplex PCR reads. Among more than 450,000 distinct CDR3 sequences listed, more than 10% were seen once. These data also featured in a second study, about T cells in Graves' hyperthyroidism and ophthalmopathy.

Here the sequenced sample was peripheral blood mononuclear cells (PBMCs), taken at new diagnosis, from a patient treated with antithyroid drugs. The receptor source for this set is a woman aged 30 to 39 with Graves disease.

This clonotype was seen many times. This sequence joins TRBV28 and TRBJ1-2; 7 bases match TRBD1. CDR3 length: 15 amino acids. The germline V gene has CDR1 MDHEN and CDR2 SYDVKM. Unmatched junction bases numbered 8, after V lost 3 bases and J lost 4 bases. CDR3 nucleotide sequence: TGTGCCAGCAGTTTGGGAGGGACAGCCTCCTATGGCTACACCTTC. Its protein product is CASSLGGTASYGYTF.

Points on this clonotype: One junction end disagrees with the germline gene, perhaps due to a read error. The rearrangement uses TRBV29-1 and TRBJ2-3, with D uncertain. The CDR3 extends over 12 amino acids. CDR1 and CDR2 (germline): SQVTM, ANQGSEA. In DNA, the CDR3 is TGCAACGTTGGGCTGAGCACAGATACGCAGTATTTT. Translation: CNVGLSTDTQYF.

Details on this clonotype: A read error may account for a junction end that differs from germline. This rearrangement joins TRBV15 to TRBJ2-5; 8 positions match TRBD1. Germline V lookup: CDR1 LNHNV, CDR2 YYDKDF (reference sequence). The CDR3 contains 16 residues. CDR3 amino acids: CATSRPDQGAQGTQYF. Here the CDR3 DNA reads TGTGCCACCAGCAGACCCGATCAGGGGGCCCAAGGGACCCAGTACTTC.

This clonotype was detected many times. DNA of the CDR3: TGTGCCAGCAGTTACCGGGACAGTCAAGAGACCCAGTACTTC. Translating gives CASSYRDSQETQYF. This chain links TRBV27 with TRBJ2-5; 7 bases are shared with TRBD1. CDR1 and CDR2 (germline): MNHEY, SMNVEV (reference sequence). The V and J ends lost 4 bases and 2 bases, in that order; junction bases with no gene match: 4. This CDR3 region has 14 residues.

This clonotype came up many times. The chain has TRBV29-1 and TRBJ2-5; TRBD2 aligns across 12 bases. The CDR3 covers 15 residues. V was pared by 5 bases and J by 5 bases, with 9 bases of the junction left unmatched. Germline lookup yields CDR1 SQVTM and CDR2 ANQGSEA. The DNA for the CDR3 is TGCAGCGTTCTGGCTAGCGGGAGGGCCGCGGAGACCCAGTACTTC. Its protein is CSVLASGRAAETQYF.

Ten or more counts support this clonotype. The chain links TRBV27 to TRBJ2-7; D is undetermined. The germline V gene encodes CDR1 MNHEY and CDR2 SMNVEV (reference sequence). V was shortened by 6 bases and J by 0 bases, with 15 bases between the two germline ends. CDR3 length: 15 residues. In nucleotides, the CDR3 is TGTGCCAGCAGGTCGGGTGGGATAAGCTCCTACGAGCAGTACTTC. It encodes CASRSGGISSYEQYF.

For this clonotype: A read error is likely here: a far larger clone is one base away. The gene calls are TRBV7-2 and TRBJ2-1, with D tentatively TRBD2 (6 bases). This CDR3 is 14 amino acids long. Germline lookup yields CDR1 SGHTA and CDR2 FQGNSA. As DNA, the CDR3 is TGTGCCAGCGGCTTAGCGGCGACAGCTAATGAGCAGTTCTTC. It translates to CASGLAATANEQFF.

This clonotype was detected a few times. The chain recombines TRBV10-2 with TRBJ2-7, with 7 bases fitting TRBD2. The CDR3 sequence is 15 residues long. Trimming removed 8 bases from V and 0 bases from J; junction bases left unmatched: 10. Germline CDR1 WSHSY, CDR2 SAAADI. The CDR3 coding sequence is TGCGCCAGCCTTAACTTCGGCGGGGGCTCCTACGAGCAGTACTTC. Translating it yields CASLNFGGGSYEQYF.

At least ten counts were recorded for this clonotype. The chain carries TRBV18 and TRBJ1-1, with TRBD1 identical over 8 bases. The V gene end was trimmed by 2 bases and the J gene end by 2 bases; junction bases not matched to a gene: 7. Looked up from germline, CDR1 is KGHSH and CDR2 is LQKENI. This CDR3 is built from 16 residues. CDR3 loop: CASSPRDRLGNTEAFF. The DNA of the CDR3 is TGTGCCAGCTCACCAAGGGACAGGTTAGGAAACACTGAAGCTTTCTTT. Filled out from reference TRBV18 and TRBJ1-1, the complete variable domain reads NAGVMQNPRHLVRRRGQEARLRCSPMKGHSHVYWYRQLPEEGLKFMVYLQKENIIDESGMPKERFSAEFPKEGPSILRIQQVVRGDSAAYFCASSPRDRLGNTEAFFGQGTRLTVV.

This clonotype was picked up many times. The CDR3 DNA follows: TGTGCCACCAGTGGCGGGCAGATCGCAGATACGCAGTATTTT. The encoded protein is CATSGGQIADTQYF. J is TRBJ2-3 and V is TRBV24-1; the D gene is possibly TRBD2 (5 bases). The V gene's germline CDR1 is KGHDR and CDR2 SFDVKD. Trimming left V 5 bases short and J 4 bases short, with 12 bases between. The CDR3 is 14 residues long.